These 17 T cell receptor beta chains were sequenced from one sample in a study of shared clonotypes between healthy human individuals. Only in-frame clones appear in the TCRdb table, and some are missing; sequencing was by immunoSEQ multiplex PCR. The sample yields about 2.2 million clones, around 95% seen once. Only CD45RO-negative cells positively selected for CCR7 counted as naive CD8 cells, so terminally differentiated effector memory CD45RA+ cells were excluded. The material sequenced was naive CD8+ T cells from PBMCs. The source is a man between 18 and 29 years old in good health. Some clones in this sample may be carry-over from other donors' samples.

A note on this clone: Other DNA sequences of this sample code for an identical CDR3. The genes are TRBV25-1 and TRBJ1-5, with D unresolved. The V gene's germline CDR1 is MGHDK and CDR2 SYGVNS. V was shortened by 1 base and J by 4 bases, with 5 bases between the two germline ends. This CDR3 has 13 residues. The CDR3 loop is CASSELGNQPQHF. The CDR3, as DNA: TGTGCCAGCAGTGAATTGGGAAATCAGCCCCAGCATTTT. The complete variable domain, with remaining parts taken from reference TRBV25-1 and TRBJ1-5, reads EADIYQTPRYLVIGTGKKITLECSQTMGHDKMYWYQQDPGMELHLIHYSYGVNSTEKGDLSSESTVSRIRTEHFPLTLESARPSHTSQYLCASSELGNQPQHFGDGTRLSIL.

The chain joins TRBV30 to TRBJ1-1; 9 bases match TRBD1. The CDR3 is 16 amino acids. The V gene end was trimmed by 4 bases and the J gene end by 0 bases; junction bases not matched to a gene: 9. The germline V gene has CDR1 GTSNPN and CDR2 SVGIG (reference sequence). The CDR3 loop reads CAWKPGQGTMNTEAFF. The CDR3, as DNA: TGTGCCTGGAAACCGGGACAGGGAACGATGAACACTGAAGCTTTCTTT.

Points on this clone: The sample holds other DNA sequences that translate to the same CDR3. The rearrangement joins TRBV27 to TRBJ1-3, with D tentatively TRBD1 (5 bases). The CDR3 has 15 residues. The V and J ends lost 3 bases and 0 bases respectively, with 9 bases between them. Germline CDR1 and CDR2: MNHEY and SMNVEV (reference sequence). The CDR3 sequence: CASSFGRGSGNTIYF. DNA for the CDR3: TGTGCCAGCAGTTTTGGGAGGGGCTCTGGAAACACCATATATTTT.

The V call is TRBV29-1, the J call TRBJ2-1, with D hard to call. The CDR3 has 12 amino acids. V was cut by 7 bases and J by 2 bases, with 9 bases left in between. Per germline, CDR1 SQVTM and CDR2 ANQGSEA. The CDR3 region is CSGASTYNEQFF. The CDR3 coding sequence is TGCAGCGGGGCGAGTACCTACAATGAGCAGTTCTTC.

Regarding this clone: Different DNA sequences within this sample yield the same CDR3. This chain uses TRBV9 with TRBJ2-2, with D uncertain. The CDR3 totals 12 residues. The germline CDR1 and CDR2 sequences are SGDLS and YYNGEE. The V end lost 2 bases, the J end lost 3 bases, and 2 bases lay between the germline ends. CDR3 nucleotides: TGTGCCAGCAGCGTCTACACCGGGGAGCTGTTTTTT. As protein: CASSVYTGELFF.

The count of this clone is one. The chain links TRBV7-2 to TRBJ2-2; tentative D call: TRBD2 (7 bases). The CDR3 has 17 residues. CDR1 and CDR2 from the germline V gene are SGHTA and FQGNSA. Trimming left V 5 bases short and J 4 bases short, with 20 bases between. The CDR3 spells CASSRGAVREPTGELFF. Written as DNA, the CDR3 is TGTGCCAGCAGCCGGGGGGCGGTGCGGGAGCCCACCGGGGAGCTGTTTTTT.

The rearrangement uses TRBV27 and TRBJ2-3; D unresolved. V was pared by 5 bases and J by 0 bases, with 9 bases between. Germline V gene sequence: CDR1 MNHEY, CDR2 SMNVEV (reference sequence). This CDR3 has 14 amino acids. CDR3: CASSVRASTDTQYF. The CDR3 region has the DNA TGTGCCAGCAGTGTTAGGGCTAGCACAGATACGCAGTATTTT.

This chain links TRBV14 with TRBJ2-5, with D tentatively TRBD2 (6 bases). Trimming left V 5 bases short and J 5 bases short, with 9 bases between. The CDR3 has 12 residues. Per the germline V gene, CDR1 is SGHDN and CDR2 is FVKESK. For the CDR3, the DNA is TGTGCCAGCAGCTTTGGGAGGGAGACCCAGTACTTC. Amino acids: CASSFGRETQYF.

CDR3 sequence: CAALSRGYEQYF. The CDR3 DNA sequence: TGCGCAGCTCTGAGCAGGGGCTACGAGCAGTACTTC. This chain uses TRBV5-1 with TRBJ2-7; TRBD1 is a possible D gene (6 bases). CDR1 and CDR2 from the germline V gene are SGHRS and YFSETQ. The CDR3 totals 12 residues.

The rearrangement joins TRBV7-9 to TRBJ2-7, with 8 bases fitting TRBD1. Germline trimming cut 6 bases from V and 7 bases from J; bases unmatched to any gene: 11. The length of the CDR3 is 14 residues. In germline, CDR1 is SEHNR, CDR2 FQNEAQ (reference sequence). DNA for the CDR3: TGTGCCAGCAGTTCCCCAGGGGGCGCGGGGGAGCAGTACTTC. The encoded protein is CASSSPGGAGEQYF.

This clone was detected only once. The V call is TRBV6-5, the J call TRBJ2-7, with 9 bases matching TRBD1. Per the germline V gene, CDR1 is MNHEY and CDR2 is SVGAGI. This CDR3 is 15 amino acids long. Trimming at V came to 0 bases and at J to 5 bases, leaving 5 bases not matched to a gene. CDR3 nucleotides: TGTGCCAGCAGTTACTCGAAGGGACAGGGCGACGAGCAGTACTTC. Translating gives CASSYSKGQGDEQYF.

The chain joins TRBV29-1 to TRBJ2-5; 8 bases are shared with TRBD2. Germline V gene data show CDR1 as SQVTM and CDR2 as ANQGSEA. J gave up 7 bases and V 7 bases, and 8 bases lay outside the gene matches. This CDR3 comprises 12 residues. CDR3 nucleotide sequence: TGCAGCGGAGTCGGGGGGGAAGGGACCCAGTACTTC. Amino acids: CSGVGGEGTQYF.

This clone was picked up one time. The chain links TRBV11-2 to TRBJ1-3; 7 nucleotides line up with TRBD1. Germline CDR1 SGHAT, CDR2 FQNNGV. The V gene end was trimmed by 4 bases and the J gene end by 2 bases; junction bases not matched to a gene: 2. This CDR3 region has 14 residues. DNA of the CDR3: TGTGCCAGCAGCTCCGGGACAGCTGGAAACACCATATATTTT. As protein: CASSSGTAGNTIYF.

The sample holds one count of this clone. The DNA for the CDR3 is TGCGCCAGCAGCTTGGCCTGGGGACAGGGGTACGAGCAGTACTTC. It encodes CASSLAWGQGYEQYF. The chain employs TRBV5-1 and TRBJ2-7, with TRBD1 matching over 10 bases. Trimming took 0 bases from V and 4 from J; bases not matched to a gene: 4. This CDR3 spans 15 amino acids. Germline V gene lookup returns CDR1 SGHRS and CDR2 YFSETQ.

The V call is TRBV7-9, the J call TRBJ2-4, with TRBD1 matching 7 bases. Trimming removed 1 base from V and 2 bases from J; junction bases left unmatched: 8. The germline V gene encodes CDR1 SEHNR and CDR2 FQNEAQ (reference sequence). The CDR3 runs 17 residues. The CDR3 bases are TGTGCCAGCAGCTTAGTGATACAGGGGAGTACCAAAAACATTCAGTACTTC. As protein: CASSLVIQGSTKNIQYF.

CDR3 loop: CASSRPGTGLNTEAFF. In DNA, the CDR3 is TGTGCCAGCAGTCGACCAGGGACAGGGCTGAACACTGAAGCTTTCTTT. The genes are TRBV28 and TRBJ1-1; TRBD1 matches 9 bases. This CDR3 has 16 residues. Germline V gene sequence: CDR1 MDHEN, CDR2 SYDVKM. J was trimmed by 0 bases and V by 5 bases; bases with no gene match: 7. The full variable domain, in which reference TRBV28 and TRBJ1-1 provide the parts outside the CDR3, is DVKVTQSSRYLVKRTGEKVFLECVQDMDHENMFWYRQDPGLGLRLIYFSYDVKMKEKGDIPEGYSVSREKKERFSLILESASTNQTSMYLCASSRPGTGLNTEAFFGQGTRLTVV.

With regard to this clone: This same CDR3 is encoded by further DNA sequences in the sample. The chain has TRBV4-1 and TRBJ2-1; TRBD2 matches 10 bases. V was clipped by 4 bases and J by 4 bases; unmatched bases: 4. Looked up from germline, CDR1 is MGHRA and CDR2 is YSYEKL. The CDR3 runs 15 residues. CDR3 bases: TGCGCCAGCAGCCCCAGGACTAGCGGTTACAATGAGCAGTTCTTC. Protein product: CASSPRTSGYNEQFF.